One sample yielded the 31 T cell receptor beta chains listed below, sequenced in a study of control samples from healthy donors and cancer patients. Method: immunoSEQ multiplex PCR; TCRdb's copy keeps in-frame clones and lacks some. The sample has tens of thousands of clones; around four fifths are singletons. What was sequenced was PBMCs. The receptor source for this set is a man aged 55 to 69 with colorectal cancer.

The gene calls are TRBV19 and TRBJ1-2; D not resolved. The CDR3 has 13 residues. V gave up 5 bases and J gave up 2 bases, with 9 bases separating them. CDR1 and CDR2 (germline): LNHDA, SQIVND (reference sequence). The CDR3 loop reads CASSPRMNYGYTF. The CDR3 coding sequence is TGTGCCAGTAGTCCCCGGATGAACTATGGCTACACCTTC.

The J gene is TRBJ2-2, the V gene TRBV5-4; TRBD1 agrees at 7 bases. Germline V gene lookup returns CDR1 SGHNT and CDR2 YYREEE (reference sequence). The V gene end was trimmed by 4 bases and the J gene end by 15 bases; junction bases not matched to a gene: 9. This CDR3 comprises 12 residues. CDR3: CASSTQGVGLFF. The CDR3 DNA reads TGTGCCAGCAGCACTCAGGGGGTCGGGTTGTTTTTT. Filled out from reference TRBV5-4 and TRBJ2-2, the complete variable domain reads ETGVTQSPTHLIKTRGQQVTLRCSSQSGHNTVSWYQQALGQGPQFIFQYYREEENGRGNFPPRFSGLQFPNYSSELNVNALELDDSALYLCASSTQGVGLFFGEGSRLTVL.

This chain joins TRBV7-8 and TRBJ1-4; the D gene is possibly TRBD1 (5 bases). The CDR3 covers 14 residues. V dropped 1 base and J dropped 8 bases, with 11 bases sitting between them. The germline gives CDR1 SGHVS, CDR2 FQNEAQ. The CDR3 DNA reads as TGTGCCAGCAGCTTAGGCAGGCGGGGGGAAAAACTGTTTTTT. The encoded protein is CASSLGRRGEKLFF.

The chain couples TRBV6-5 to TRBJ1-6, with D hard to call. The CDR3 has 15 residues. Per germline, CDR1 MNHEY and CDR2 SVGAGI. V was pared by 6 bases and J by 9 bases, with 18 bases between. The CDR3 nucleotides read TGTGCCAGCAGCTCGGAGGGTTCGCGGAGTTCACCCCTCCACTTT. It codes for CASSSEGSRSSPLHF.

The chain links TRBV27 to TRBJ1-2; no definite D call. CDR3 length: 14 amino acids. V dropped 3 bases and J dropped 8 bases, with 16 bases sitting between them. Germline values: CDR1 MNHEY, CDR2 SMNVEV (reference sequence). In nucleotides, the CDR3 is TGTGCCAGCAGTTTTGGACTTTATTCACCCGGCTACACCTTC. Encoded protein: CASSFGLYSPGYTF.

The V and J genes are TRBV18 and TRBJ1-1; D possibly corresponds to TRBD1 (6 bases). V was trimmed by 6 bases and J by 4 bases, leaving 15 bases between them. CDR3 size: 14 residues. Per the germline V gene, CDR1 is KGHSH and CDR2 is LQKENI. CDR3 nucleotide sequence: TGTGCCAGCTCCCCTGGACAGAAGGGCACTGAAGCTTTCTTT. This codes for CASSPGQKGTEAFF.

The gene calls are TRBV18 and TRBJ1-1; no reliable D call. The germline gives CDR1 KGHSH, CDR2 LQKENI. The CDR3 is 16 amino acids. V lost 1 base, J lost 5 bases, and 17 bases lay in between. The CDR3 coding sequence is TGTGCCAGCTCACCACAAGCAGGTGGGTCGGGGACTGAAGCTTTCTTT. Amino acids: CASSPQAGGSGTEAFF.

The gene calls are TRBV30 and TRBJ1-1; 7 nucleotides line up with TRBD1. V trimming: 0 bases; J trimming: 6 bases; junction bases outside the gene matches: 10. Germline V gene sequence: CDR1 GTSNPN, CDR2 SVGIG (reference sequence). The CDR3 is 15 residues long. CDR3 nucleotide sequence: TGTGCCTGGAGTGTACAATCAGGGGGGGTGGCTGAAGCTTTCTTT. Translated: CAWSVQSGGVAEAFF.

CDR3 bases: TGTGCCAGCAGTTACTCGTCCTCGGATAATTCACCCCTCCACTTT. Its protein is CASSYSSSDNSPLHF. The chain carries TRBV6-5 and TRBJ1-6, with no clear D. The germline V gene encodes CDR1 MNHEY and CDR2 SVGAGI. This CDR3 comprises 15 residues. V shed 0 bases and J shed 5 bases, with 8 bases lying between them.

J is TRBJ2-4 and V is TRBV5-1; D tentatively reads TRBD1 or TRBD2 (5 bases each). The germline V gene has CDR1 SGHRS and CDR2 YFSETQ. The CDR3 is made up of 16 amino acids. Deletions cut 4 bases from V and 7 bases from J, with 21 bases between. DNA for the CDR3: TGCGCCAGCAGCCCGGAGGACAACCCCGGGGTGAACATTCAGTACTTC. The encoded protein is CASSPEDNPGVNIQYF.

The chain couples TRBV5-1 to TRBJ2-7; the match to TRBD1 covers 11 bases. CDR1 and CDR2 from the germline V gene are SGHRS and YFSETQ. V lost 0 bases, J lost 2 bases, and 1 base stayed unmatched. This CDR3 is built from 15 residues. The CDR3 DNA is TGCGCCAGCAGCTTGGGGACAGGGGGCCCCTACGAGCAGTACTTC. Protein product: CASSLGTGGPYEQYF.

This clone occurred a few times. CDR3 protein: CSASPQRGSTDTQYF. The CDR3 DNA reads as TGCAGTGCTAGTCCCCAGCGGGGGAGCACAGATACGCAGTATTTT. The rearrangement uses TRBV20-1 and TRBJ2-3; 8 bases line up with TRBD2. CDR1 is DFQATT and CDR2 is SNEGSKA in the germline V gene (reference sequence). The ends lost 3 bases at V and 0 bases at J; junction bases unmatched: 5. The CDR3 sequence is 15 residues long.

CDR3 nucleotide sequence: TGTGCCAGCAGCGTAGAGGGGACAGCAAATGAGCAGTTCTTC. Amino acid sequence: CASSVEGTANEQFF. The rearrangement uses TRBV9 and TRBJ2-1, with 7 bases matching TRBD1. The CDR3 length is 14 residues. V trimming: 0 bases; J trimming: 7 bases; junction bases outside the gene matches: 4. CDR1 SGDLS and CDR2 YYNGEE come from the germline V gene.

The J gene is TRBJ2-1, the V gene TRBV6-5; 8 bases match TRBD2. Germline V gene data show CDR1 as MNHEY and CDR2 as SVGAGI. V was pared by 5 bases and J by 9 bases, with 9 bases of the junction left unmatched. The CDR3 consists of 14 residues. In DNA, the CDR3 is TGTGCCAGCAGTACCGGGACTAGTCCGCTTGAGCAGTTCTTC. This sequence encodes CASSTGTSPLEQFF.

The rearrangement links TRBV29-1 to TRBJ1-4; a possible D gene is TRBD1 (5 bases). V was clipped by 0 bases and J by 2 bases, with 10 bases between them. CDR3 length equals 15 residues. Germline lookup yields CDR1 SQVTM and CDR2 ANQGSEA. CDR3 sequence (DNA): TGCAGCGTTGAAGATGGGGGTCGCACTAATGAAAAACTGTTTTTT. Its protein is CSVEDGGRTNEKLFF.

The J gene is TRBJ1-2, the V gene TRBV15; 8 bases map to TRBD1. Germline V gene lookup returns CDR1 LNHNV and CDR2 YYDKDF (reference sequence). This CDR3 contains 14 residues. The V segment lost 0 bases and the J segment 4 bases; nucleotides outside the gene matches: 1. The CDR3 protein is CATSREQGGYGYTF. The CDR3, as DNA: TGTGCCACCAGCAGAGAACAGGGGGGCTATGGCTACACCTTC.

This chain connects TRBV12-3 or TRBV12-4 to TRBJ1-1; perhaps TRBD1 as D (6 bases). V lost 4 bases and J lost 7, with 10 bases in between. The CDR3 spans 12 residues. CDR3 region: CASSSDSLEAFF. CDR3 bases: TGTGCCAGCAGTTCGGACAGCCTTGAAGCTTTCTTT.

The chain employs TRBV20-1 and TRBJ1-4; possible D gene TRBD1, 5 bases. V lost 3 bases, J lost 3 bases, and 11 bases lay in between. This CDR3 comprises 14 residues. Per germline, CDR1 DFQATT and CDR2 SNEGSKA (reference sequence). CDR3 sequence reads: CSASQGRSNEKLFF. In DNA form, the CDR3 reads TGCAGTGCTAGTCAGGGTAGATCTAATGAAAAACTGTTTTTT.

The chain recombines TRBV6-5 with TRBJ1-4, with unresolved D. Germline assignment: CDR1 MNHEY and CDR2 SVGAGI. The V and J ends lost 5 bases and 0 bases respectively, with 10 bases between them. The CDR3 loop spans 15 amino acids. The chain's CDR3 is CASSTQTATNEKLFF. In DNA form, the CDR3 reads TGTGCCAGCAGTACCCAGACTGCAACTAATGAAAAACTGTTTTTT.

The chain has TRBV4-1 and TRBJ2-5, with 7 bases fitting TRBD1. With V trimmed by 5 bases and J by 2 bases, 5 bases remained unmatched. Per germline, CDR1 MGHRA and CDR2 YSYEKL. This CDR3 comprises 14 residues. CDR3: CASSSRQGQETQYF. CDR3 sequence (DNA): TGCGCCAGCAGCTCCCGACAGGGTCAAGAGACCCAGTACTTC.

Comment on this clone: In this CDR3 the conserved last residue, phenylalanine or tryptophan, is missing, so a read error is likely. Because the CDR3's place on the DNA is in doubt, the DNA is left out and the CDR3 is given as listed by TCRdb. The chain couples TRBV11-2 to TRBJ2-7; TRBD1 is taken as the D call from the table, unchecked against the DNA. The CDR3 totals 13 residues, both ends included. Germline CDR1 SGHAT, CDR2 FQNNGV. This CDR3 reads CASSPQTGSGINA.

V and J are TRBV19 and TRBJ1-4; 7 nucleotides line up with TRBD1. CDR3 length: 14 amino acids. With V trimmed by 3 bases and J by 7 bases, 5 bases remained unmatched. Germline CDR1 is LNHDA and CDR2 is SQIVND (reference sequence). CDR3 residues: CASSMEGAREKLFF. CDR3 DNA: TGTGCCAGTAGTATGGAGGGGGCTCGTGAAAAACTGTTTTTT.

The V gene is TRBV7-9, the J gene TRBJ1-4; D unresolved. Germline loops: CDR1 SEHNR, CDR2 FQNEAQ (reference sequence). The CDR3 totals 14 residues. V was shortened by 2 bases and J by 6 bases, with 10 bases between the two germline ends. In DNA form, the CDR3 reads TGTGCCAGCAGCTTACTTGGTACAGATGAAAAACTGTTTTTT. It is translated as CASSLLGTDEKLFF.

This chain joins TRBV7-9 and TRBJ2-4, with D tentatively TRBD2 (6 bases). The germline V and J ends were trimmed by 5 bases and 0 bases, with 8 bases remaining between them. Germline assignment: CDR1 SEHNR and CDR2 FQNEAQ (reference sequence). The CDR3 extends over 14 amino acids. The CDR3 nucleotides are TGTGCCAGCAGCCCGGGGGTAGCCAAAAACATTCAGTACTTC. Translation: CASSPGVAKNIQYF.

The chain couples TRBV9 to TRBJ2-1; 9 positions match TRBD2. CDR3 length equals 17 residues. J was trimmed by 9 bases and V by 4 bases; bases with no gene match: 17. CDR1 and CDR2 (germline): SGDLS, YYNGEE. In nucleotides, the CDR3 is TGTGCCAGCAGCTACCGGGCGGCGGGGGGGCAGTTCTCTGAGCAGTTCTTC. It translates to CASSYRAAGGQFSEQFF. The variable domain in full, completed from reference TRBV9 and TRBJ2-1, reads DSGVTQTPKHLITATGQRVTLRCSPRSGDLSVYWYQQSLDQGLQFLIQYYNGEERAKGNILERFSAQQFPDLHSELNLSSLELGDSALYFCASSYRAAGGQFSEQFFGPGTRLTVL.

The chain uses TRBV5-6 and TRBJ1-3; D perhaps matches TRBD1 (6 bases). The germline V and J ends were trimmed by 7 bases and 3 bases, with 8 bases remaining between them. Germline CDR1 SGHDT, CDR2 YYEEEE. This CDR3 region has 12 residues. The CDR3 DNA is TGTGCCAGCCAGGGGAATGGAAACACCATATATTTT. It yields the protein CASQGNGNTIYF.

A note on this clone: The same CDR3 arises from other DNA sequences in this sample as well. This chain links TRBV5-1 with TRBJ1-1, with a tentative D call TRBD1 (6 bases). Germline V gene data show CDR1 as SGHRS and CDR2 as YFSETQ. CDR3 length: 13 amino acids. Between the trimmed V and J ends, which lost 0 bases and 5 bases, there was a span of 8 bases. The CDR3 here is CASSLGGGTEAFF. As DNA, the CDR3 is TGCGCCAGCAGCTTGGGAGGGGGGACTGAAGCTTTCTTT. The whole variable domain, filled in from reference TRBV5-1 and TRBJ1-1, reads KAGVTQTPRYLIKTRGQQVTLSCSPISGHRSVSWYQQTPGQGLQFLFEYFSETQRNKGNFPGRFSGRQFSNSRSEMNVSTLELGDSALYLCASSLGGGTEAFFGQGTRLTVV.

The genes are TRBV11-2 and TRBJ2-5, with D possibly TRBD2 on 6 matching bases. Between the trimmed V and J ends, which lost 2 bases and 4 bases, there was a span of 14 bases. CDR3 length equals 15 residues. CDR1 is SGHAT, CDR2 FQNNGV, per germline. The chain's CDR3 is CASSLTWGDTETQYF. The CDR3 DNA is TGTGCCAGCAGCTTAACATGGGGGGATACAGAGACCCAGTACTTC.

The chain joins TRBV27 to TRBJ1-2, with D unresolved. This CDR3 has 16 residues. Germline values: CDR1 MNHEY, CDR2 SMNVEV (reference sequence). V dropped 4 bases and J dropped 4 bases, with 19 bases sitting between them. The CDR3 region has the DNA TGTGCCAGCAGTTCCTCTCTCGGGCGGCGAATCTATGGCTACACCTTC. Protein sequence: CASSSSLGRRIYGYTF.

The V gene is TRBV19, the J gene TRBJ1-3; 8 bases fit TRBD1. J was trimmed by 2 bases and V by 3 bases; bases with no gene match: 3. Germline V gene sequence: CDR1 LNHDA, CDR2 SQIVND (reference sequence). CDR3 length: 15 amino acids. CDR3 amino acids: CASSIRTGPGNTIYF. As DNA, the CDR3 is TGTGCCAGTAGTATCCGGACAGGGCCTGGAAACACCATATATTTT.

This rearrangement joins TRBV9 to TRBJ2-2, with TRBD2 as a possible D gene (7 bases). CDR3 length equals 18 residues. Trimming took 1 base from V and 6 from J, leaving 22 bases between them. Germline CDR1 SGDLS, CDR2 YYNGEE. For the CDR3, the DNA is TGTGCCAGCAGCGTAACTGGCGGGGGCCCGAGTAATGCCGGGGAGCTGTTTTTT. Translation: CASSVTGGGPSNAGELFF.